This entry lists 2 T cell receptor beta chains sequenced from one sample in a study of Tregs in tolerant kidney transplant recipients. Some clones are missing from TCRdb's copy, which holds only in-frame ones; the method was immunoSEQ multiplex PCR. The listing contains about 31,000 clones. Recipients received nonmyeloablative bone marrow transplants from related graft donors, with transient mixed chimerism. Sequencing was performed on CD4+ T cells from blood (PBMCs), taken 24 months after the transplant. These receptors were collected from a human patient who received a combined kidney and bone marrow transplant. Some T cells may have come from the graft donor.

The sequenced part of the CDR3 DNA is TGTGCCAGCTCACCCTCTCGCGGGGGGCGGGATACG. This sequence encodes CASSPSRGGRDT. The CDR3 as a whole reads CASSPSRGGRDTQYF. J is TRBJ2-3 and V is TRBV18; 8 bases match TRBD2. The read falls 3 residues short of the CDR3 end, and the missing part is taken from the germline J gene. Trimming removed 3 bases from V and 6 bases from J; junction bases left unmatched: 8. Germline V CDR1 and CDR2: KGHSH, LQKENI. The CDR3 spans 15 residues.

Regarding this clone: Read sequence stops 3 residues before the CDR3 end, and the germline J gene provides the missing end. The V and J genes are TRBV10-2 and TRBJ2-7, with D perhaps matching TRBD2 (6 bases). Germline V gives CDR1 WSHSY, CDR2 SAAADI. CDR3 length: 14 amino acids. Trimming pared 2 bases from V and 2 bases from J, leaving 10 bases between. The CDR3 spells CASSEGGNTYEQYF. CDR3 bases read: TGCGCCAGCAGTGAGGGGGGGAATACCTACGAG.